This T cell receptor beta chain was recovered during a study of identical twins listed by TCRdb under 2016. Turning to the overall study: TCR alpha and beta repertoires from monozygotic twins, unrelated adults of various ages and cord blood were deep-sequenced to test whether fetal clonotypes persist. To rule out contamination, the twin experiments were replicated at different times with different library preparation protocols.

All donors were healthy Caucasians. Three pairs of female monozygotic twins, all aged roughly 18 to 29 years, made up the twin cohort. Peripheral blood mononuclear cells were the source from which RNA for the TCR libraries was isolated. At the junction V is shortened by 1 base and J by 6 bases, with 16 bases in between. The CDR3, cysteine through phenylalanine, is 15 amino acids long. This entry keeps only the CDR3 DNA: 45 bases, framed from base 1. Taken from the germline V gene (reference sequence), the CDR1 and CDR2 loops are SEHNR and FQNEAQ. The library came from 5' RACE. Reads for this sample came from an Illumina HiSeq 2000. A universal primer binding site was added through template switching, and the final cDNA carried a unique molecular identifier so that TCR cDNA molecules could be counted accurately. Specific primers in the conserved constant-segment region were used to synthesize first-strand cDNA for the TCR alpha and beta chains. Each cDNA library was double barcoded, with a SMART-Mk sample barcode plus Illumina barcodes, to control for contamination. Two successive PCR steps introduced TruSeq adapter sequences along with Illumina sample barcodes. TCR alpha and beta cDNA libraries were sequenced on the Illumina HiSeq platform with custom primers. In the authors' own workflow: Unique molecular identifiers were extracted from raw reads with MiGEC, and CDR3 positions were determined with MiXCR. Recombination models were inferred per individual with the repgenHMM and IGoR tools using an EM algorithm. The tcR package in R was used for shared clonotype analysis, with sharing normalized by the product of cloneset sizes. To study raw recombination without the effects of thymic and clonal selection, out-of-frame nonproductive sequences were analyzed. Using fastp trimming at Q25 and MiXCR clonotype assembly, TCRdb reanalyzed the public sequencing data and kept in-frame beta chains. Rows are unified per CDR3 protein, each entry keeping the most common DNA and genes. These V and J calls derive from TCRdb rather than the authors' analysis. In all, the sample holds 700,000 or so distinct CDR3 sequences, and 21% of those were seen once. The ten largest make up around 4.5% of the sample.

Paper-wide results and their limitations: Because the same donors could not be followed over many years, the conclusions depended on cross-sectional statistical analysis. In beta out-of-frame sequences, excess twin sharing was weaker, because having fewer shared sequences lowered the signal-to-noise ratio. Compared with coincidental sharing between unrelated individuals, out-of-frame TCR alpha sequences shared between twins showed an excess of sequences with low generation probability. Invariant T cells such as MAIT and iNKT could partly confound zero-insertion analyses, although diverse VJ usage argued against such confounding for most clonotypes. In monozygotic twins, out-of-frame TCR alpha sharing was systematically underestimated by recombination models, although the models agreed with sharing between unrelated individuals. Fewer insertions were carried by abundant cord blood beta clonotypes, a similar but weaker trend appeared in young adult naive repertoires, and no such trend appeared in memory repertoires.

There are a few counts of this clonotype. Its target antigen remains unknown. Qualities for individual bases were not recorded, and no much larger clone is one base off. This sample also belongs to another study, concerning T cells expressing NK-cell markers. Looking at the second paper: Several donors provided sorted CD3+CD56+NKG2C+, CD3+CD56+NKG2C- and CD3+CD56-NKG2C+ T-cell subsets, whose TCR beta-chain repertoires were profiled. Seven of the eight sequenced donors were HCMV-seropositive and one was HCMV-seronegative. To restrict sorting to alphabetaTCR-expressing T cells, an anti-gammadeltaTCR antibody was added in several experiments. In a handful of donors, the dominant CD3+CD56+NKG2C+ clonotypes were among the top 10 CD8+ clonotypes and accounted for about 1.0-7.5% of CD8+ T cells. Those dominant clonotypes were again the most abundant among CD3+CD56-NKG2C+ cells in a few donors, at about 28.3-65%. Whether the expanded NKG2C-expressing T cell clones were specific for HCMV antigens remained unclear. The study sequenced eight donors, all healthy volunteers chosen at random: three men and five women. A commercial ELISA kit detecting HCMV-specific IgG in serum was used to determine HCMV serostatus. For roughly six donors, bulk peripheral blood T-cell repertoires were additionally sequenced from unsorted PBMC. Reads were demultiplexed and grouped by UMI with MIGEC, and clonotypes were assembled and quantified with MiTCR. To exclude erroneous sequences, any TCR cDNA sequence not supported by at least two reads was discarded. The tcR package was used for downstream repertoire analysis, with clonotypes matched between fractions based on CDR3 nucleotide sequence plus V segment. VDJmatch was used to annotate antigen specificity against VDJdb, with one amino acid substitution allowed in CDR3.

The TCR was taken from a woman aged 18-35 years in good health. This receptor chain uses TRBV7-9 and TRBJ2-7; 6 matching bases give a weak D call of TRBD1. The sequenced sample consisted of PBMCs. The nucleotide sequence reads TGTGCCAGCAGCTTAGAAGGGACAATCAGGGTCGAGCAGTACTTC. Translated, it reads CASSLEGTIRVEQYF.